The 6 T cell receptor beta chains below were found in one sample sequenced in a study of metastatic and nonmetastatic thyroid tumors (dated by TCRdb to the early 2020s). None of the patients had been given any treatment before thyroid surgery. The library relied on PCR. Sequencing was carried out with an Illumina HiSeq 4000. TCRdb's own reprocessing of the public reads used fastp at Q25 and MiXCR and kept productive beta chains. The sample records approximately 84,000 clones, 15% of which are singletons. Roughly 3.6% of the sample rests with the top ten. Sequencing input: blood. The receptors stem from a female donor with papillary thyroid cancer or a benign thyroid nodule (not recorded which). Some clones in this sample may be carry-over from other donors' samples.

In regard to this clone: At one boundary the junction diverges from the germline segment, which might be a read error. CDR3 sequence: CSARDARTGNYNSHLQF. The DNA for the CDR3 is TGCAGTGCTAGAGATGCCCGGACAGGGAACTATAATTCACACCTCCAATTT. The chain recombines TRBV20-1 with TRBJ1-6; 8 bases are shared with TRBD1. CDR3 length equals 17 residues. The V gene's germline CDR1 is DFQATT and CDR2 SNEGSKA (reference sequence).

In this sample, this clone turned up many times. The chain links TRBV18 to TRBJ1-6; TRBD1 is a possible D gene (6 bases). CDR3 length equals 16 residues. Deletions cut 3 bases from V and 6 bases from J, with 15 bases between. CDR1 KGHSH and CDR2 LQKENI come from the germline V gene. CDR3 sequence: CASSPQGGLGNSPLHF. In nucleotides, the CDR3 is TGTGCCAGCTCACCCCAAGGGGGGCTGGGTAATTCACCCCTCCACTTT.

This clone was recorded at least ten times. The chain couples TRBV6-1 to TRBJ1-1; D is unclear. The germline V gene has CDR1 MNHNS and CDR2 SASEGT. CDR3 length: 12 residues. V lost 6 bases and J lost 1, with 6 bases in between. CDR3 residues: CASRGGNTEAFF. The CDR3, as DNA: TGTGCCAGCAGAGGAGGGAACACTGAAGCTTTCTTT.

This clone has a count of ten or more. The chain couples TRBV6-1 to TRBJ2-3; D gene uncertain. Trimming pared 4 bases from V and 0 bases from J, leaving 11 bases between. CDR3 size: 15 residues. Germline V gene lookup returns CDR1 MNHNS and CDR2 SASEGT. The CDR3 spells CASSVTRQSTDTQYF. CDR3 bases: TGTGCCAGCAGTGTAACACGTCAGAGCACAGATACGCAGTATTTT.

The CDR3 bases are TGCGCCAGCAGCTTGAGTTGGGGTAACACAGATACGCAGTATTTT. This encodes CASSLSWGNTDTQYF. V gene TRBV5-1 combines with J gene TRBJ2-3; no firm D call. The CDR3 has 15 residues. Per germline, CDR1 SGHRS and CDR2 YFSETQ. V shed 1 base and J shed 2 bases, with 11 bases lying between them.

This clone was detected only a few times. A much larger clone differs from this one at a single base, so this may be a read error. Other DNA sequences of this sample code for an identical CDR3. The chain links TRBV3-1 to TRBJ1-5, with D tentatively TRBD1 (6 bases). CDR3 length: 16 amino acids. From germline, CDR1 is LGHDT and CDR2 YNNKEL (reference sequence). Deletions cut 3 bases from V and 1 base from J, with 13 bases between. CDR3 residues: CASSQGQSGSNQPQHF. CDR3 DNA: TGTGCCAGCAGCCAGGGACAATCAGGGAGCAATCAGCCCCAGCATTTT.